The entry that follows covers one T cell receptor (beta chain) sequence. The antigen is not known. Repertoires were generated with immunoSEQ multiplex PCR, while TCRdb's copy carries only in-frame clones and drops some. This table has about 120,000 clones, over 75% appearing once. The sample belongs to a study of graft-versus-host responses after intestinal transplantation. At the level of the study: Recipients underwent multivisceral, liver-intestinal, or isolated intestinal transplants. The recipients all started with anti-thymocyte globulin induction and then took tacrolimus and steroids for 3 to 4 years.

The CDR3 is 14 residues long. Trimming cost V 3 bases and J 4 bases; bases outside gene matches: 4. The V gene's germline CDR1 is LNHDA and CDR2 SQIVND (reference sequence). Findings and limits, study-wide: Among recipient marrow samples, GvH clones were found; some appeared first in ileum or blood. Declines in HvG clones occurring early post-transplant were associated with peak circulating GvH clone levels.

The genes are TRBV19 and TRBJ2-5; 8 bases fit TRBD2. The origin of this receptor is a human donor who received an intestinal transplant. This specimen consisted of unstimulated CD4+ T cells sorted from spleen or lymph node cells, obtained before intestinal transplant. In nucleotides, the CDR3 is TGTGCCAGTAGTATGGGGGGACTAGGAGAGACCCAGTACTTC. This codes for CASSMGGLGETQYF.